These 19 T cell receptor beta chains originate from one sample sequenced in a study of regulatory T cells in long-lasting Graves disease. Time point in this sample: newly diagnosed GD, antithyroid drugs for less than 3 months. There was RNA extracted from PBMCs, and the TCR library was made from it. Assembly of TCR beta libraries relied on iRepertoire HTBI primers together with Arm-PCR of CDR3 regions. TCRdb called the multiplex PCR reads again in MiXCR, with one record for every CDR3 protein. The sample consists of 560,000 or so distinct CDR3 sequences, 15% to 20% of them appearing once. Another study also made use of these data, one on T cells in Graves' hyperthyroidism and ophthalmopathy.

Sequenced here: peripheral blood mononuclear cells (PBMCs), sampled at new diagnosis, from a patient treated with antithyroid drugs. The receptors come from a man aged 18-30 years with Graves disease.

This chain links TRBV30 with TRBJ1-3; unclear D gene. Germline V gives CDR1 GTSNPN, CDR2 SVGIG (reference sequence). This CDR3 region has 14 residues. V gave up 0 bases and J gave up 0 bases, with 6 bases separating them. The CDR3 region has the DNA TGTGCCTGGAGTGTACGAGTCTCTGGAAACACCATATATTTT. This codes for CAWSVRVSGNTIYF.

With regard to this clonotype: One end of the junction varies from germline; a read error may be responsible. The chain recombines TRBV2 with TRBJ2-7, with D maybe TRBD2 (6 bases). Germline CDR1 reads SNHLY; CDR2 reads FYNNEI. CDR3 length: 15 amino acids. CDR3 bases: TGTGCCAGCAGAGAAGGCACTAGCAGGATATACGAGCAGTACTTC. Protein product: CASREGTSRIYEQYF.

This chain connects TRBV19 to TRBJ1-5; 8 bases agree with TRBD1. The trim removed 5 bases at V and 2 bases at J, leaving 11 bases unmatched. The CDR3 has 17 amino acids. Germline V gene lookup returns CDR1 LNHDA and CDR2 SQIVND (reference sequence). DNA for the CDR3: TGTGCCAGTAGTCTAGCAGGGGGCAGGGGAGGCAATCAGCCCCAGCATTTT. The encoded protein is CASSLAGGRGGNQPQHF.

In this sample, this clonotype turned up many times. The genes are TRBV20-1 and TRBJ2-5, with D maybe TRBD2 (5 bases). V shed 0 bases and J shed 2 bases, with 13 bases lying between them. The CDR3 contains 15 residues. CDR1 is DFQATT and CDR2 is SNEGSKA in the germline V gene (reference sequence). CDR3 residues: CSARDSPPGQETQYF. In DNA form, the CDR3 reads TGCAGTGCTAGAGATTCCCCCCCGGGGCAAGAGACCCAGTACTTC.

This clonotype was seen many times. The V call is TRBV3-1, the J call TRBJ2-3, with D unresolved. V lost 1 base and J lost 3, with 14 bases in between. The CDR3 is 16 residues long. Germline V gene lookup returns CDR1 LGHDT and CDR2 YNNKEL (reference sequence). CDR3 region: CASSQGASAKTDTQYF. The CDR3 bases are TGTGCCAGCAGCCAAGGGGCCTCAGCGAAAACAGATACGCAGTATTTT.

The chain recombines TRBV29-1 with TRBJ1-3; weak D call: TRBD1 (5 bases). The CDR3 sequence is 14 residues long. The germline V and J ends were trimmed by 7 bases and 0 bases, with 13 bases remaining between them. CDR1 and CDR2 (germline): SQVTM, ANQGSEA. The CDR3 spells CSAWDGGSGNTIYF. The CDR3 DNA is TGCAGCGCCTGGGACGGAGGCTCTGGAAACACCATATATTTT.

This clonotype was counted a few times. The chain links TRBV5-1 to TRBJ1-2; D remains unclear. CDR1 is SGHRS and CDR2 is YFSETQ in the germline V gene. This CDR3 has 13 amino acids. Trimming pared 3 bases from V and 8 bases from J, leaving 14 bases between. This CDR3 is CASSSDPSWGYTF. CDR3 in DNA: TGCGCCAGCAGCTCGGACCCGTCCTGGGGCTACACCTTC.

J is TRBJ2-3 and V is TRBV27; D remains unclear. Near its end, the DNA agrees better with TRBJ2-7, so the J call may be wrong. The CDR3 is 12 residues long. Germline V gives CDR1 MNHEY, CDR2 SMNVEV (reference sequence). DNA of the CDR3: TGTGCCAGTGGCATTATTCTTGGTGGGCAGTACTTC. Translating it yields CASGIILGGQYF.

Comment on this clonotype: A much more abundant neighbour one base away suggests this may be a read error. In nucleotides, the CDR3 is TGTGCCAGCAGCCCAGAAGGGGGGGGTTTGGCTTTCTTT. This gives the protein CASSPEGGGLAFF. The V gene is TRBV9, the J gene TRBJ1-1; D is perhaps TRBD1 (6 bases). Germline values: CDR1 SGDLS, CDR2 YYNGEE. Trimming pared 4 bases from V and 11 bases from J, leaving 18 bases between. The CDR3 contains 13 residues.

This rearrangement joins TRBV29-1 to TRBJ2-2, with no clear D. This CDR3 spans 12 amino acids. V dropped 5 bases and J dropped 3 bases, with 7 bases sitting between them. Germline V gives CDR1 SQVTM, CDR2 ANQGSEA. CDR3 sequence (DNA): TGCAGCGTTTCCGGATACACCGGGGAGCTGTTTTTT. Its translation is CSVSGYTGELFF.

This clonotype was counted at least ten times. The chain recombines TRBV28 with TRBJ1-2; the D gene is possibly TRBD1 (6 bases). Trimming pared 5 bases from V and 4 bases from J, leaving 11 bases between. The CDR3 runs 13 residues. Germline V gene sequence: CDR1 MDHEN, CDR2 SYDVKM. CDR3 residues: CASSRGFGYGYTF. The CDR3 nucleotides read TGTGCCAGCAGTAGGGGGTTCGGCTATGGCTACACCTTC.

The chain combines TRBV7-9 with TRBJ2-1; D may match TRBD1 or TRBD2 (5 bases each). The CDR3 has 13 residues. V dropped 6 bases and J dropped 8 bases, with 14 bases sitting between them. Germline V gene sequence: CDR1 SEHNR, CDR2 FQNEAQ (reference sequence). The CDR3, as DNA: TGTGCCAGCAGATACCGGGACGACGATGAGCAGTTCTTC. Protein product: CASRYRDDDEQFF.

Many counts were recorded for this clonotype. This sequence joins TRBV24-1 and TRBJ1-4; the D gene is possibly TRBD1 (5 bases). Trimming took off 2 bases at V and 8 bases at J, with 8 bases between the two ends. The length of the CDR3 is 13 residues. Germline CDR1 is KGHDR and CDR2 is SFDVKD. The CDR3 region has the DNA TGTGCCACCAGTGATTCGGACACGGAAAAACTGTTTTTT. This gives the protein CATSDSDTEKLFF.

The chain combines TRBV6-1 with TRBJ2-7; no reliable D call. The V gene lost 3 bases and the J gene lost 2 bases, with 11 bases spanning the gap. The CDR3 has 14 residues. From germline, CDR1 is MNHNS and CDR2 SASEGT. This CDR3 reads CASSEVSVTYEQYF. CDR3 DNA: TGTGCCAGCAGTGAGGTTTCGGTTACCTACGAGCAGTACTTC.

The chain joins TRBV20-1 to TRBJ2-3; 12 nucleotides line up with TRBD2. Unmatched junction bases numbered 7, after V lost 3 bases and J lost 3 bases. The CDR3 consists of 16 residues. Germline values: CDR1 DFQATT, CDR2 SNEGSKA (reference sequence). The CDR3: CSASGLAGGRTDTQYF. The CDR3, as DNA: TGCAGTGCTAGCGGTCTAGCGGGAGGGAGGACAGATACGCAGTATTTT.

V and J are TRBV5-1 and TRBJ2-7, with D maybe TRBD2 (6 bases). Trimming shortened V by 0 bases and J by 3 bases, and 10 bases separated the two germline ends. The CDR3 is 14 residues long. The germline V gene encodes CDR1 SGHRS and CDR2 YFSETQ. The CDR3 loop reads CASSLVRGNYEQYF. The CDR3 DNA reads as TGCGCCAGCAGCTTGGTGCGGGGAAACTACGAGCAGTACTTC. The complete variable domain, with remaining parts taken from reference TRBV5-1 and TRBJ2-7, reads KAGVTQTPRYLIKTRGQQVTLSCSPISGHRSVSWYQQTPGQGLQFLFEYFSETQRNKGNFPGRFSGRQFSNSRSEMNVSTLELGDSALYLCASSLVRGNYEQYFGPGTRLTVT.

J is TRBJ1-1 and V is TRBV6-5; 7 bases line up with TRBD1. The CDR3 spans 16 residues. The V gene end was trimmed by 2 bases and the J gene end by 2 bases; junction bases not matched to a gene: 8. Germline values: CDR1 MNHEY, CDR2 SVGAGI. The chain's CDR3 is CASSYIGGLINTEAFF. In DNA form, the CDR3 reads TGTGCCAGCAGTTACATAGGGGGCCTAATTAACACTGAAGCTTTCTTT.

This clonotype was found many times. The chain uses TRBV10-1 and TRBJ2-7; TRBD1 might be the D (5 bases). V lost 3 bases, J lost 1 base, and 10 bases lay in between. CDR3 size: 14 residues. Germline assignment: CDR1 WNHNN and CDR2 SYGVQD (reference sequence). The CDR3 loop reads CASSDYKGSYEQYF. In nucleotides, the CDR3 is TGCGCCAGCAGTGATTACAAGGGGTCCTACGAGCAGTACTTC.

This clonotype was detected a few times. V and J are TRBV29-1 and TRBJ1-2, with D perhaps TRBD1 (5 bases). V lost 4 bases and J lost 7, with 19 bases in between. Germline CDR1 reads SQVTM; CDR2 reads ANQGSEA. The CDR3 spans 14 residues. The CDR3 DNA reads TGCAGCGTTGGAAATCAGCTCCAGGGCGGTGGCTACACCTTC. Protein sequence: CSVGNQLQGGGYTF. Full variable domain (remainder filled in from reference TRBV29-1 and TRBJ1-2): SAVISQKPSRDICQRGTSLTIQCQVDSQVTMMFWYRQQPGQSLTLIATANQGSEATYESGFVIDKFPISRPNLTFSTLTVSNMSPEDSSIYLCSVGNQLQGGGYTFGSGTRLTVV.